This record concerns one TCR beta chain sequence. Antigen: not known. Reverse transcription of all isolated RNA meant that expressed TCRB transcripts were sequenced. Produced via immunoSEQ multiplex PCR; TCRdb's table is partial and in-frame only. The sample lists 600,000 to 700,000 clones, over 10% occurring once. This sample is drawn from a study of beta chain features in type 1 diabetes. Study-level findings and limits: In all four CD4+ subsets, TCRB CDR3 length was significantly, moderately reduced in type 1 diabetes.

Trimming removed 6 bases at V and 4 bases at J, with 12 bases between. This CDR3 contains 13 residues. The germline V gene has CDR1 MNHNY and CDR2 SVGAGI (reference sequence). J is TRBJ1-2 and V is TRBV6-6; D is uncertain. This TCR came from a man aged 25 to 40 with type 1 diabetes. Sequenced material: naive CD4+ T cells from blood. The CDR3 DNA reads TGTGCCAGCAGCCCCGGTAGGCCCTATGGCTACACCTTC. Protein product: CASSPGRPYGYTF.